The rows below give T cell receptor beta chains drawn from one sample of a study of blood T cell repertoires in COVID-19. Measured with immunoSEQ multiplex PCR; TCRdb has only the in-frame clones, and not every one. The data contain 15,000 or so clones, around 94% of them singletons. Sequencing was carried out using peripheral blood. The receptors were sampled from a human donor with active COVID-19. The donor label of this sample is uncertain. Both conserved end residues are part of each CDR3. A D gene is named only where the DNA matches it firmly. Rows may omit the clone size; those that give it use once, few, many or a size class.

V gene	clone size	J gene	D gene	CDR3 DNA	CDR3 protein
TRBV5-1	once	TRBJ2-5	NA	TGCGCCAGCAGCCCCGACAGCTACCAAGAGACCCAGTACTTC	CASSPDSYQETQYF
TRBV7-2	NA	TRBJ2-5	TRBD2	TGTGCCAGCAGCTTTGGGGGGGTGGGAGAGACCCAGTACTTC	CASSFGGVGETQYF
TRBV19	NA	TRBJ2-2	NA	TGTGCCAGTAGACCGGACAGTAACACCGGGGAGCTGTTTTTT	CASRPDSNTGELFF
TRBV10-1	NA	TRBJ2-1	TRBD2	TGCGCCAGCAGTGTGGGGACTAGCGGGAGTAAAGGAAAACGGGATGAGCAGTTCTTC	CASSVGTSGSKGKRDEQFF
TRBV5-1	NA	TRBJ2-7	TRBD2	TGCGCCAGCAGCCCTGGGACTAGCGGGATTACCCCCTACGAGCAGTACTTC	CASSPGTSGITPYEQYF
TRBV6-5	NA	TRBJ1-4	NA	TGTGCCAGCAGTTACTTAGCCACCCAAAATGAAAAACTGTTTTTT	CASSYLATQNEKLFF
TRBV11-3	NA	TRBJ2-1	NA	TGTGCCAGCAGTACCCTTGGGGGGGAGCAGTTCTTC	CASSTLGGEQFF
TRBV5-1	NA	TRBJ1-2	NA	TGCGCCAGCAGTACCGACGGGAGCTATGGCTACACCTTC	CASSTDGSYGYTF
TRBV24-1	once	TRBJ2-5	TRBD1	TGTGCCACCAGTGATTCTACAGGGGACCAGTACTTC	CATSDSTGDQYF
TRBV10-3	once	TRBJ2-7	NA	TGTGCCATCAGCAGGCCAACAGCTCACGAGCAGTACTTC	CAISRPTAHEQYF
TRBV9	NA	TRBJ2-1	TRBD2	TGTGCCAGCAGCGTAAGGGCTAGCGGGAGCCCCAATGAGCAGTTCTTC	CASSVRASGSPNEQFF
TRBV7-6	NA	TRBJ2-1	NA	TGTGCCAGCAGCCGCCTTAGGCCCAGGGACAATGAGCAGTTCTTC	CASSRLRPRDNEQFF
TRBV7-9	NA	TRBJ1-1	NA	TGTGCCAGCAGCCCGAACTTGAACACTGAAGCTTTCTTT	CASSPNLNTEAFF